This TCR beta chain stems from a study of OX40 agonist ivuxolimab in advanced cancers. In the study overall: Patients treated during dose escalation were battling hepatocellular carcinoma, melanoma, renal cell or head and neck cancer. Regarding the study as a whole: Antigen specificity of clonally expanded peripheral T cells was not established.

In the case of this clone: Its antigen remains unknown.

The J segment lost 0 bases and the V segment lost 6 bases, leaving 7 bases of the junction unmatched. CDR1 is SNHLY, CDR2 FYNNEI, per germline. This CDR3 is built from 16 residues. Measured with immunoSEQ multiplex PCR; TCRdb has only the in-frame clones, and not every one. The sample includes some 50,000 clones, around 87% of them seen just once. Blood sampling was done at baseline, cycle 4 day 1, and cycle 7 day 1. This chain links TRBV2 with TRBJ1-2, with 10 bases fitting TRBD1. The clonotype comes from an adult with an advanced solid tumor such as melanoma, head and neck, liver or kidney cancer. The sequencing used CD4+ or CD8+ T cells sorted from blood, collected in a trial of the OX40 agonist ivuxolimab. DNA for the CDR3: TGTGCCAGCAGGAGGGACAGGGGACCCGCTAACTATGGCTACACCTTC. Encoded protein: CASRRDRGPANYGYTF.